Shown below are 18 T cell receptor beta chains from a single sample sequenced in a study of cytomegalovirus exposure and HLA in healthy donors. 13 Jbeta primers and 60 Vbeta primers were used for the PCR. Libraries were prepared by immunoSEQ multiplex PCR; TCRdb keeps only in-frame clonotypes and omits some of them. The sample table includes about 120,000 clones. The specimen sequenced was PBMCs. The receptors stem from a man aged 40-50 years in good health and CMV-seropositive.

This chain links TRBV5-1 with TRBJ2-7; 12 bases fit TRBD1. With 2 bases clipped from V and 5 bases from J, the junction kept 2 bases outside the gene matches. This CDR3 is built from 14 residues. Germline assignment: CDR1 SGHRS and CDR2 YFSETQ. For the CDR3, the DNA is TGCGCCAGCAGCTTAGGGACAGGGGGCAACGAGCAGTACTTC. Protein sequence: CASSLGTGGNEQYF.

This chain connects TRBV7-3 to TRBJ1-5; no reliable D call. The CDR3 is made up of 14 amino acids. V was shortened by 5 bases and J by 2 bases, with 10 bases between the two germline ends. Germline V gene lookup returns CDR1 SGHTA and CDR2 FQGTGA. The CDR3 loop reads CASSLAGGNQPQHF. Written as DNA, the CDR3 is TGTGCCAGCAGCCTTGCGGGCGGCAATCAGCCCCAGCATTTT.

The CDR3 nucleotides read TGTGCCAGCAGCCCACGTCTAGCGGGAGTTGGGGATGAGCAGTTCTTC. Amino acids: CASSPRLAGVGDEQFF. The chain combines TRBV7-6 with TRBJ2-1, with TRBD2 identical over 10 bases. The CDR3 has 16 amino acids. V dropped 5 bases and J dropped 8; count of bases not matched to a gene: 12. Looked up from germline, CDR1 is SGHVS and CDR2 is FNYEAQ.

The J gene is TRBJ1-1, the V gene TRBV11-2; TRBD1 is a possible D gene (5 bases). V dropped 8 bases and J dropped 0 bases, with 10 bases sitting between them. The CDR3 runs 13 residues. Germline V gene data show CDR1 as SGHAT and CDR2 as FQNNGV. The CDR3 nucleotides are TGTGCCAGCGGGGAGGGGTTGAACACTGAAGCTTTCTTT. Its translation: CASGEGLNTEAFF.

V and J are TRBV27 and TRBJ2-3, with D maybe TRBD1 (6 bases). V was pared by 6 bases and J by 2 bases, with 15 bases between. Germline V gene lookup returns CDR1 MNHEY and CDR2 SMNVEV (reference sequence). The CDR3 contains 15 residues. CDR3 in amino acids: CASRRTENYTDTQYF. The CDR3 nucleotides are TGTGCCAGCAGACGGACAGAGAACTACACAGATACGCAGTATTTT.

The chain has TRBV11-2 and TRBJ2-5; D is perhaps TRBD1 (7 bases). The V end was cut by 8 bases, the J end by 5 bases, with 12 bases between. The germline V gene has CDR1 SGHAT and CDR2 FQNNGV. The CDR3 spans 12 residues. The CDR3 DNA follows: TGTGCCAGCTCAGGGGGGTGGGAGACCCAGTACTTC. Encoded protein: CASSGGWETQYF.

The chain uses TRBV2 and TRBJ2-5, with 9 nucleotides matching TRBD1. V shed 6 bases, J shed 11 bases, and the junction held 13 bases outside the gene matches. The length of the CDR3 is 14 residues. Germline CDR1 and CDR2: SNHLY and FYNNEI. The CDR3 DNA reads TGTGCCAGCAGGGGACAGGGTAGAGTTTGGGAGCAGTACTTC. Protein sequence: CASRGQGRVWEQYF. Using reference TRBV2 and TRBJ2-5 for the parts outside the CDR3, the full variable domain is EPEVTQTPSHQVTQMGQEVILRCVPISNHLYFYWYRQILGQKVEFLVSFYNNEISEKSEIFDDQFSVERPDGSNFTLKIRSTKLEDSAMYFCASRGQGRVWEQYFGPGTRLLVL.

The rearrangement joins TRBV9 to TRBJ2-1; 10 nucleotides align to TRBD1. The ends lost 0 bases at V and 6 bases at J; junction bases unmatched: 3. Germline V CDR1 and CDR2: SGDLS, YYNGEE. CDR3 length equals 15 residues. The DNA for the CDR3 is TGTGCCAGCAGCGTAGGAGGGACAGGGGTCAATGAGCAGTTCTTC. It translates to CASSVGGTGVNEQFF. The full variable domain, completed using reference TRBV9 and TRBJ2-1, is DSGVTQTPKHLITATGQRVTLRCSPRSGDLSVYWYQQSLDQGLQFLIQYYNGEERAKGNILERFSAQQFPDLHSELNLSSLELGDSALYFCASSVGGTGVNEQFFGPGTRLTVL.

V and J are TRBV2 and TRBJ2-7; 7 nucleotides match TRBD1. CDR1 SNHLY and CDR2 FYNNEI come from the germline V gene. V lost 3 bases and J lost 7; bases outside the gene matches: 3. CDR3 length equals 12 residues. The CDR3 protein is CASSETGREQYF. The CDR3 DNA follows: TGTGCCAGCAGTGAGACAGGGCGGGAGCAGTACTTC.

This clone registers medium-sized by frequency. This chain connects TRBV5-6 to TRBJ2-1; no definite D call. In germline, CDR1 is SGHDT, CDR2 YYEEEE. The CDR3 has 14 amino acids. V was trimmed by 4 bases and J by 0 bases, leaving 8 bases between them. DNA for the CDR3: TGTGCCAGCAGCCGCACTGACTCCTACAATGAGCAGTTCTTC. The encoded protein is CASSRTDSYNEQFF.

The CDR3 nucleotides read TGTGCCAGCTCACCAGATTTAATGGCAGGTAACGAGCAGTACTTC. Translation gives CASSPDLMAGNEQYF. The genes are TRBV18 and TRBJ2-7, with D unresolved. V was pared by 2 bases and J by 5 bases, with 16 bases between. This CDR3 has 15 amino acids. CDR1 and CDR2 from the germline V gene are KGHSH and LQKENI.

The J gene is TRBJ2-2, the V gene TRBV19; D is perhaps TRBD1 (5 bases). Germline V gene sequence: CDR1 LNHDA, CDR2 SQIVND (reference sequence). The CDR3 is 14 residues long. V lost 4 bases and J 7 bases, leaving 13 bases between the germline ends. The CDR3 coding sequence is TGTGCCAGTAGTAGGACACCCGGAGTCGGGGAGCTGTTTTTT. It codes for CASSRTPGVGELFF.

The rearrangement joins TRBV9 to TRBJ1-5; unclear D gene. This CDR3 is built from 15 residues. Between the trimmed V and J ends, which lost 0 bases and 3 bases, there was a span of 10 bases. Germline V gene lookup returns CDR1 SGDLS and CDR2 YYNGEE. CDR3 nucleotides: TGTGCCAGCAGCGTAGGGGGAGGAGACAATCAGCCCCAGCATTTT. Translation gives CASSVGGGDNQPQHF.

This sequence joins TRBV7-8 and TRBJ2-2, with 8 bases aligning to TRBD2. With V trimmed by 5 bases and J by 4 bases, 6 bases remained unmatched. This CDR3 spans 15 amino acids. Germline-derived CDR1 and CDR2 are SGHVS and FQNEAQ. Here the CDR3 reads CASSITSGSTGELFF. In DNA form, the CDR3 reads TGTGCCAGCAGCATCACTAGCGGCTCCACCGGGGAGCTGTTTTTT. The entire variable domain, with the rest obtained from reference TRBV7-8 and TRBJ2-2, is as follows: GAGVSQSPRYKVAKRGQDVALRCDPISGHVSLFWYQQALGQGPEFLTYFQNEAQLDKSGLPSDRFFAERPEGSVSTLKIQRTQQEDSAVYLCASSITSGSTGELFFGEGSRLTVL.

The V call is TRBV29-1, the J call TRBJ1-1, with 9 bases fitting TRBD1. The CDR3 has 13 residues. Losses at the gene ends were 6 bases for V and 6 bases for J; bases not matched to a gene: 8. Germline assignment: CDR1 SQVTM and CDR2 ANQGSEA. DNA for the CDR3: TGCAGCGTCGGGGGGACAGGGAATTCTGAAGCTTTCTTT. This gives the protein CSVGGTGNSEAFF.

The chain recombines TRBV27 with TRBJ2-1; D is unclear. The CDR3 loop spans 14 amino acids. Germline CDR1 MNHEY, CDR2 SMNVEV (reference sequence). The V end lost 5 bases, the J end lost 4 bases, and 12 bases lay between the germline ends. Here the CDR3 DNA reads TGTGCCAGCAGTCCCTCCCCGGGTTACAATGAGCAGTTCTTC. The encoded protein is CASSPSPGYNEQFF.

The V and J genes are TRBV27 and TRBJ2-6; 8 nucleotides align to TRBD1. CDR1 MNHEY and CDR2 SMNVEV come from the germline V gene (reference sequence). The CDR3 runs to 17 residues. J was trimmed by 2 bases and V by 3 bases; bases with no gene match: 6. The CDR3 region is CASSFRDRRAGANVLTF. CDR3 nucleotides: TGTGCCAGCAGTTTCCGGGACAGGAGAGCTGGGGCCAACGTCCTGACTTTC. The whole variable domain, remainder taken from reference TRBV27 and TRBJ2-6, is EAQVTQNPRYLITVTGKKLTVTCSQNMNHEYMSWYRQDPGLGLRQIYYSMNVEVTDKGDVPEGYKVSRKEKRNFPLILESPSPNQTSLYFCASSFRDRRAGANVLTFGAGSRLTVL.

V is TRBV2 and J is TRBJ2-3; tentative D call: TRBD1 (6 bases). This CDR3 has 16 residues. The V gene lost 0 bases and the J gene lost 2 bases, with 12 bases spanning the gap. Germline lookup yields CDR1 SNHLY and CDR2 FYNNEI. CDR3 in DNA: TGTGCCAGCAGTGAAGCGCAGGGGCAGGTCACAGATACGCAGTATTTT. This gives the protein CASSEAQGQVTDTQYF.